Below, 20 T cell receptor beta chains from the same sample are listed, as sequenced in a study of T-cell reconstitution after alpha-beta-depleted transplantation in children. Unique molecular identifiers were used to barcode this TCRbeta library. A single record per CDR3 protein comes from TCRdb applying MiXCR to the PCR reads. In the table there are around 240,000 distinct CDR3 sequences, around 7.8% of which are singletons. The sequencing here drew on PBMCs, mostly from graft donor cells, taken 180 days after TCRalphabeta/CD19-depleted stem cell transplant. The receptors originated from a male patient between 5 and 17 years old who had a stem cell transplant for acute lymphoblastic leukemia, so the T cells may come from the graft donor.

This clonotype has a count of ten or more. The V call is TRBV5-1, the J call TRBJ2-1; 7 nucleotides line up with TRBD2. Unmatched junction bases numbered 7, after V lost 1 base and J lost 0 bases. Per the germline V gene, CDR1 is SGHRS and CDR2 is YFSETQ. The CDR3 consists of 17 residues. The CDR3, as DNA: TGCGCCAGCAGCTTGCGGCTAGCGGTTTCCTCCTACAATGAGCAGTTCTTC. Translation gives CASSLRLAVSSYNEQFF. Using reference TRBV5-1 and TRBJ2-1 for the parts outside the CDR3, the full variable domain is KAGVTQTPRYLIKTRGQQVTLSCSPISGHRSVSWYQQTPGQGLQFLFEYFSETQRNKGNFPGRFSGRQFSNSRSEMNVSTLELGDSALYLCASSLRLAVSSYNEQFFGPGTRLTVL.

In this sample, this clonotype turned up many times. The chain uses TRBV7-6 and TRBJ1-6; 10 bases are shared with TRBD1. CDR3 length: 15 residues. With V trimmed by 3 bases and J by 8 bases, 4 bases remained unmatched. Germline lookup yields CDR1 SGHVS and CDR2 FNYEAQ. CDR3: CASSFGTGDDSPLHF. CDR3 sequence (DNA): TGTGCCAGCAGCTTCGGGACAGGGGATGATTCACCCCTCCACTTT.

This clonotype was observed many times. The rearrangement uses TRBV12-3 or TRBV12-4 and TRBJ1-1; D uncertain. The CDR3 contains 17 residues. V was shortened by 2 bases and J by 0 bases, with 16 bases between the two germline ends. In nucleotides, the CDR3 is TGTGCCAGCAGTTTAATAGGGCGGCTGAGGATGAACACTGAAGCTTTCTTT. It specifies CASSLIGRLRMNTEAFF.

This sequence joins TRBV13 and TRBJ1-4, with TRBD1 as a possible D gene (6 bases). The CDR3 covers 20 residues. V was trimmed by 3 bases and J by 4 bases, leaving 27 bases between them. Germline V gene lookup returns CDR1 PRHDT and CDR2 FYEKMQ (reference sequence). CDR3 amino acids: CASSLSPRSGVDRINEKLFF. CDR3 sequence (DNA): TGTGCCAGCAGCTTGAGCCCGAGGTCGGGGGTCGACAGGATTAATGAAAAACTGTTTTTT.

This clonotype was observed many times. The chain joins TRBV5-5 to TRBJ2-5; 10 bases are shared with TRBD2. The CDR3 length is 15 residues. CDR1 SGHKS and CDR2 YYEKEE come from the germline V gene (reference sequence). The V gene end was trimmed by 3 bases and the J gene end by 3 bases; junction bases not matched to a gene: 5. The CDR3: CASSWGTSVKETQYF. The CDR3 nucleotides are TGTGCCAGCAGCTGGGGGACTAGCGTGAAAGAGACCCAGTACTTC.

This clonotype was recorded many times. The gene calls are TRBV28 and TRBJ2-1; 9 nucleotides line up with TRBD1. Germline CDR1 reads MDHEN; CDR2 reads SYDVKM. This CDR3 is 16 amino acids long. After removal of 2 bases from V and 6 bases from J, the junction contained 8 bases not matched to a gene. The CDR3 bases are TGTGCCAGCAGTTTAAAGGGGGGGGACAGGGCCAATGAGCAGTTCTTC. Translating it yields CASSLKGGDRANEQFF.

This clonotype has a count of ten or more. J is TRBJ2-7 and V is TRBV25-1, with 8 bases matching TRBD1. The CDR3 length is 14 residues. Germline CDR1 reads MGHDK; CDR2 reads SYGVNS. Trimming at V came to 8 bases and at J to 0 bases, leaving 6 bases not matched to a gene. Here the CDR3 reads CASRRTGSSYEQYF. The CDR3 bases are TGTGCCAGCCGACGGACAGGGAGCTCCTACGAGCAGTACTTC.

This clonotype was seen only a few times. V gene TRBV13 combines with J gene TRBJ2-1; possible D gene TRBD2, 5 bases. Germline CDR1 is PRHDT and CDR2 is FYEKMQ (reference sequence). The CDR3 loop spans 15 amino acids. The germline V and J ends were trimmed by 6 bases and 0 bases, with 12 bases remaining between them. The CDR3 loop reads CASSQDGDSYNEQFF. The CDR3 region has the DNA TGTGCCAGCAGTCAGGACGGGGACTCCTACAATGAGCAGTTCTTC.

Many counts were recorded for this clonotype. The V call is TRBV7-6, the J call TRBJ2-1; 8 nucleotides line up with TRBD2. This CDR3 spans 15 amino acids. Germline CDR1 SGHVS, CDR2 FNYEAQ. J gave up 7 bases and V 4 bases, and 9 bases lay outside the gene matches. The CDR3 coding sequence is TGTGCCAGCAGCTCAACCGGACTAGCCGTGAATGAGCAGTTCTTC. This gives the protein CASSSTGLAVNEQFF.

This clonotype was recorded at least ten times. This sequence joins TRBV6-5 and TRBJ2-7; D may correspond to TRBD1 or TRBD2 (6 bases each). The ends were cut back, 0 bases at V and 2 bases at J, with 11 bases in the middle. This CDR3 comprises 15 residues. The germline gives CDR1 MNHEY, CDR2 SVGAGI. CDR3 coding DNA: TGTGCCAGCAGTTACTCAACAGGGAGGCCCTACGAGCAGTACTTC. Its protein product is CASSYSTGRPYEQYF.

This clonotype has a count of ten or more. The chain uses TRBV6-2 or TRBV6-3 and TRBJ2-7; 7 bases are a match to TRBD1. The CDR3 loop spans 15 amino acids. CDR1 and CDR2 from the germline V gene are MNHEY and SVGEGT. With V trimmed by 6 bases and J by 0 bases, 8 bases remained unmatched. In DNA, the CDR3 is TGTGCCAGCAGGCCGACAGGGAAATCCTCCTACGAGCAGTACTTC. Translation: CASRPTGKSSYEQYF.

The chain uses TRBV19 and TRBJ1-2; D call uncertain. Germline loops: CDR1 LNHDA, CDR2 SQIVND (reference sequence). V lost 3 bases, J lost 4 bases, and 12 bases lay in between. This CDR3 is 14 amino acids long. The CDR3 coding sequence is TGTGCCAGTAGTATCGCTGACGACGGCTATGGCTACACCTTC. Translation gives CASSIADDGYGYTF.

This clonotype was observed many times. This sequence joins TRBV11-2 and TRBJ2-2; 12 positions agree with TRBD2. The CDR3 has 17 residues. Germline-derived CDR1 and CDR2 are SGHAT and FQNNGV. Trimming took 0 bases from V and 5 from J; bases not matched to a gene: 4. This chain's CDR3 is CASSLELAGGRTGELFF. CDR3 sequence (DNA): TGTGCCAGCAGCTTAGAACTAGCGGGAGGCAGGACCGGGGAGCTGTTTTTT.

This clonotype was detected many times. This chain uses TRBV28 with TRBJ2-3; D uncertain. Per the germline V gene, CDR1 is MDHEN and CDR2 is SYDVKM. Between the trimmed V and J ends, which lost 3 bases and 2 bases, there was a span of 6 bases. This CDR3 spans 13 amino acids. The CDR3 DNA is TGTGCCAGCAGTTTCGAAAACACAGATACGCAGTATTTT. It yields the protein CASSFENTDTQYF.

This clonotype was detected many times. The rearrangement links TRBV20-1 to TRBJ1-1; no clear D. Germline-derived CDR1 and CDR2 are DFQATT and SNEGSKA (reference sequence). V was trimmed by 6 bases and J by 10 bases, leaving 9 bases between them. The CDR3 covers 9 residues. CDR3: CSAPPGAFF. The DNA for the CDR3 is TGCAGTGCCCCACCCGGAGCTTTCTTT.

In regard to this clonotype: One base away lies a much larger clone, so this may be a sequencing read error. The CDR3 coding sequence is TGCAGTGCTAGTGAAGAGCTCAATCAGCCCCAGCATTTT. Translated: CSASEELNQPQHF. The genes are TRBV20-1 and TRBJ1-5, with unresolved D. The CDR3 runs 13 residues. Between the trimmed V and J ends, which lost 3 bases and 3 bases, there was a span of 9 bases. Germline V gene data show CDR1 as DFQATT and CDR2 as SNEGSKA (reference sequence).

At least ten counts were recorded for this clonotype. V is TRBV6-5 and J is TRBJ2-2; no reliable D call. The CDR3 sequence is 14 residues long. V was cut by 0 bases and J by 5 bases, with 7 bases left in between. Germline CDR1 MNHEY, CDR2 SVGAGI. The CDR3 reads CASSYSGTTGELFF. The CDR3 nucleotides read TGTGCCAGCAGTTACTCGGGAACTACCGGGGAGCTGTTTTTT.

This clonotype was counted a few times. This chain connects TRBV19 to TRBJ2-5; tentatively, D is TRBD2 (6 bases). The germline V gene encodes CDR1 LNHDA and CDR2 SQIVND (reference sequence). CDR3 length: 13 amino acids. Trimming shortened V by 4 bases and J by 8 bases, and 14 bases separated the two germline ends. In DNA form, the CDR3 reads TGTGCCAGTAGTAGTACCGGGACTGCCACCCAGTACTTC. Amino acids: CASSSTGTATQYF.

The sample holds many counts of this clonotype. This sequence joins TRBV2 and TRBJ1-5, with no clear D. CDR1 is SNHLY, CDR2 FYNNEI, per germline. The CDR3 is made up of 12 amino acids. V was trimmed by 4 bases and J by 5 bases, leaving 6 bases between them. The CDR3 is CASSASDQPQHF. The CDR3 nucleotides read TGTGCCAGCAGTGCGTCGGATCAGCCCCAGCATTTT.

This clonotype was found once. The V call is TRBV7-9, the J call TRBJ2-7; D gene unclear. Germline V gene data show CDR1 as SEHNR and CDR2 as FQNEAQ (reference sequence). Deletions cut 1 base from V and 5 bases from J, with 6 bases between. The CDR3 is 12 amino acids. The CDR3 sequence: CASSLENDEQYF. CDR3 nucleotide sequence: TGTGCCAGCAGCTTAGAGAATGACGAGCAGTACTTC.